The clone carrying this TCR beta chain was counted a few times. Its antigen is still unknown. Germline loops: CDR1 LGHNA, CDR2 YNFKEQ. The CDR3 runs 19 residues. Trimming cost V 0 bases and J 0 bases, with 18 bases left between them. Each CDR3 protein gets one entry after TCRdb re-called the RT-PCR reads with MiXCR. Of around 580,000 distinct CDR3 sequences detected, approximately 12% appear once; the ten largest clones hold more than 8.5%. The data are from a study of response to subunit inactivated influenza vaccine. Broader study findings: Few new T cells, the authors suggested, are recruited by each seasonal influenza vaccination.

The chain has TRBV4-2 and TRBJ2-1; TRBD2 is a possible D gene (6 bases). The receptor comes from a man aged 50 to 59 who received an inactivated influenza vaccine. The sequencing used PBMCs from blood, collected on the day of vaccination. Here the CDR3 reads CASSQEWGSGASSYNEQFF. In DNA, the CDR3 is TGTGCCAGCAGCCAAGAGTGGGGTAGCGGAGCAAGCTCCTACAATGAGCAGTTCTTC.